Reported below is one T cell receptor beta chain. The antigen remains undetermined. The source of the sample is a study of OX40 agonist ivuxolimab in advanced cancers. The method was immunoSEQ multiplex PCR; TCRdb's version includes in-frame clones alone and lacks a portion of them. The sample includes 130,000 or so clones, 90% to 95% of them seen just once. Study-level findings and limits: In a subset of nonresponders, normalized T-cell clonal expansion was also low.

The sequence was collected from an adult with an advanced solid tumor such as melanoma, head and neck, liver or kidney cancer. The sample in question was CD4+ or CD8+ T cells sorted from blood, obtained in a trial of the OX40 agonist ivuxolimab.

This CDR3 is CASSPSGTEAFF. CDR3 coding DNA: TGTGCCAGCAGCCCCAGCGGCACTGAAGCTTTCTTT. The chain employs TRBV7-2 and TRBJ1-1; no clear D. The germline V gene encodes CDR1 SGHTA and CDR2 FQGNSA. CDR3 size: 12 residues. Trimming stripped 5 bases from V and 4 bases from J, with 8 bases between.